Below are 21 T cell receptor beta chains sequenced from a single sample in a study of shared clonotypes between healthy human individuals (dated by TCRdb to about 2020). Library construction relied on the immunoSEQ multiplex PCR assay. In its TCRdb copy, this immuneACCESS table keeps in-frame sequences only and misses some clones. Where compared with another copy, unresolved V genes explain less than half of these, and the others have no known cause. Across this sample there are millions of clones, with 95% seen only once. The top ten hold 0.13% of the sample. The sample was naive CD4+ T cells sorted from blood. In light of the paper, this sample's cell subset or site label describes: CD45RA+ positively selected. These TCRs come from a man aged 18-30 years in good health.

The chain couples TRBV6-1 to TRBJ2-3, with unresolved D. The CDR3 consists of 13 residues. V was cut by 4 bases and J by 4 bases, with 9 bases left in between. Per germline, CDR1 MNHNS and CDR2 SASEGT. DNA of the CDR3: TGTGCCAGCAGTGGGACCCCTGCAGATACGCAGTATTTT. Translation: CASSGTPADTQYF.

The chain combines TRBV25-1 with TRBJ2-3, with TRBD2 as a possible D gene (6 bases). The CDR3 runs 14 residues. Trimming stripped 2 bases from V and 3 bases from J, with 9 bases between. CDR1 MGHDK and CDR2 SYGVNS come from the germline V gene. Here the CDR3 reads CASSEHGGTDTQYF. Here the CDR3 DNA reads TGTGCCAGCAGTGAACATGGAGGGACAGATACGCAGTATTTT.

The rearrangement uses TRBV30 and TRBJ1-6; possibly TRBD1 for D (6 bases). CDR3 length equals 13 residues. Trimming left V 4 bases short and J 9 bases short, with 13 bases between. Germline-derived CDR1 and CDR2 are GTSNPN and SVGIG (reference sequence). CDR3 protein: CAWKSGGGSPLHF. The CDR3 bases are TGTGCCTGGAAGTCTGGGGGCGGTTCACCCCTCCACTTT.

This sequence joins TRBV2 and TRBJ2-5; 10 bases map to TRBD1. This CDR3 region has 15 residues. The V gene's germline CDR1 is SNHLY and CDR2 FYNNEI. With V trimmed by 7 bases and J by 7 bases, 12 bases remained unmatched. For the CDR3, the DNA is TGTGCCAGCACCCCTGCGAGAGGGACAGGGGTGACCCAGTACTTC. This gives the protein CASTPARGTGVTQYF.

The chain is built from TRBV19 and TRBJ1-2; D is uncertain. From germline, CDR1 is LNHDA and CDR2 SQIVND (reference sequence). The CDR3 is 15 amino acids. Trimming took off 4 bases at V and 0 bases at J, with 12 bases between the two ends. For the CDR3, the DNA is TGTGCCAGTAGTAGGAGCTCCTTACCTAACTATGGCTACACCTTC. Translating gives CASSRSSLPNYGYTF.

The chain couples TRBV25-1 to TRBJ2-4; a weak D match, TRBD1 (6 bases). Trimming shortened V by 2 bases and J by 2 bases, and 7 bases separated the two germline ends. The CDR3 totals 14 residues. Germline loops: CDR1 MGHDK, CDR2 SYGVNS. CDR3 in amino acids: CASSETGSKNIQYF. CDR3 in DNA: TGTGCCAGCAGTGAAACAGGGTCCAAAAACATTCAGTACTTC.

The chain couples TRBV5-6 to TRBJ1-5; 10 nucleotides line up with TRBD1. This CDR3 spans 14 amino acids. J was trimmed by 9 bases and V by 4 bases; bases with no gene match: 7. Germline CDR1 SGHDT, CDR2 YYEEEE. The CDR3 spells CASSGDRGLGPQHF. CDR3 nucleotide sequence: TGTGCCAGCAGCGGTGACAGGGGGCTGGGGCCCCAGCATTTT.

The chain is built from TRBV7-9 and TRBJ1-4; maybe TRBD1 (5 bases). V gave up 7 bases and J gave up 7 bases, with 13 bases separating them. The germline gives CDR1 SEHNR, CDR2 FQNEAQ (reference sequence). The CDR3 is 13 amino acids. The CDR3 region has the DNA TGTGCCAGCACTGGGTCAAGGGGTGAAAAACTGTTTTTT. It codes for CASTGSRGEKLFF.

Here the CDR3 reads CASSLDGGRAGETQYF. The CDR3 DNA sequence: TGCGCCAGCAGCTTGGATGGCGGGAGGGCCGGAGAGACCCAGTACTTC. The chain uses TRBV5-1 and TRBJ2-5; 9 bases match TRBD2. The CDR3 contains 16 residues. Germline CDR1 and CDR2: SGHRS and YFSETQ. V dropped 0 bases and J dropped 4; count of bases not matched to a gene: 7. The whole variable domain, remainder taken from reference TRBV5-1 and TRBJ2-5, is KAGVTQTPRYLIKTRGQQVTLSCSPISGHRSVSWYQQTPGQGLQFLFEYFSETQRNKGNFPGRFSGRQFSNSRSEMNVSTLELGDSALYLCASSLDGGRAGETQYFGPGTRLLVL.

For this clone: Other DNA sequences within the sample encode an identical CDR3. This chain joins TRBV9 and TRBJ2-5, with a weak D call TRBD1 (5 bases). Trimming removed 0 bases from V and 2 bases from J, with 8 bases in between. The CDR3 spans 14 residues. Germline CDR1 and CDR2: SGDLS and YYNGEE. CDR3 coding DNA: TGTGCCAGCAGCGTAGAGGGGTTTCAAGAGACCCAGTACTTC. Translated, it gives CASSVEGFQETQYF.

The V call is TRBV6-6, the J call TRBJ1-6; 9 positions agree with TRBD1. Germline V gene data show CDR1 as MNHNY and CDR2 as SVGAGI (reference sequence). The CDR3 spans 15 residues. The ends lost 4 bases at V and 6 bases at J; junction bases unmatched: 4. The CDR3 sequence is CASSSPDRGNSPLHF. The CDR3 DNA is TGTGCCAGCAGTTCCCCGGACAGGGGTAATTCACCCCTCCACTTT.

This clone was recorded once. V is TRBV7-2 and J is TRBJ2-5, with D uncertain. Germline V CDR1 and CDR2: SGHTA, FQGNSA. The ends were cut back, 5 bases at V and 1 base at J, with 11 bases in the middle. The CDR3 covers 14 residues. The CDR3: CASSPLSIQETQYF. The CDR3, as DNA: TGTGCCAGCAGCCCGCTCTCCATCCAAGAGACCCAGTACTTC.

V gene TRBV6-1 combines with J gene TRBJ2-1, with D tentatively TRBD1 (5 bases). V dropped 6 bases and J dropped 2 bases, with 11 bases sitting between them. The CDR3 consists of 14 residues. Germline CDR1 reads MNHNS; CDR2 reads SASEGT. CDR3 coding DNA: TGTGCCAGCAGAGACAGATTCCCCTACAATGAGCAGTTCTTC. Translated, it gives CASRDRFPYNEQFF.

This chain links TRBV15 with TRBJ1-5, with D perhaps matching TRBD1 (5 bases). Germline CDR1 is LNHNV and CDR2 is YYDKDF (reference sequence). V lost 1 base to trimming and J lost 1 base, with 8 bases between them. This CDR3 is 15 amino acids long. In DNA form, the CDR3 reads TGTGCCACCAGCAGAGTCAGGGAAAGCAATCAGCCCCAGCATTTT. Protein sequence: CATSRVRESNQPQHF.

The chain has TRBV11-3 and TRBJ1-2, with 7 bases identical to TRBD1. The V segment lost 7 bases and the J segment 4 bases; nucleotides outside the gene matches: 6. In germline, CDR1 is SGHNT, CDR2 YENEEA. CDR3 length: 13 residues. This CDR3 reads CASTRQGSYGYTF. The CDR3 DNA is TGTGCCAGCACCAGACAGGGTAGCTATGGCTACACCTTC.

This clone has just one count. V is TRBV9 and J is TRBJ2-3; D uncertain. From germline, CDR1 is SGDLS and CDR2 YYNGEE. Trimming cost V 0 bases and J 1 base, with 9 bases left between them. The CDR3 length is 15 residues. The chain's CDR3 is CASSVEGSRTDTQYF. In nucleotides, the CDR3 is TGTGCCAGCAGCGTAGAGGGCAGCCGCACAGATACGCAGTATTTT.

The chain recombines TRBV6-5 with TRBJ2-7; 8 bases map to TRBD1. The ends lost 6 bases at V and 0 bases at J; junction bases unmatched: 7. Germline lookup yields CDR1 MNHEY and CDR2 SVGAGI. The length of the CDR3 is 15 residues. The CDR3 sequence is CASSLDRDSSYEQYF. DNA of the CDR3: TGTGCCAGCAGCCTGGACAGGGACAGCTCCTACGAGCAGTACTTC.

This chain uses TRBV7-2 with TRBJ1-1; TRBD1 might be the D (5 bases). V lost 4 bases and J lost 5, with 11 bases in between. This CDR3 is built from 13 residues. Germline CDR1 and CDR2: SGHTA and FQGNSA. CDR3 DNA sequence: TGTGCCAGCAGCTCCCTGAGGGGTACTGAAGCTTTCTTT. It encodes CASSSLRGTEAFF. Combining the CDR3 with reference TRBV7-2 and TRBJ1-1 gives the whole variable domain GAGVSQSPSNKVTEKGKDVELRCDPISGHTALYWYRQSLGQGLEFLIYFQGNSAPDKSGLPSDRFSAERTGGSVSTLTIQRTQQEDSAVYLCASSSLRGTEAFFGQGTRLTVV.

The chain employs TRBV5-1 and TRBJ2-2, with a weak D call TRBD1 (6 bases). The CDR3 has 17 residues. Germline lookup yields CDR1 SGHRS and CDR2 YFSETQ. Trimming stripped 1 base from V and 4 bases from J, with 17 bases between. This chain's CDR3 is CASSLTGTGTITGELFF. DNA for the CDR3: TGCGCCAGCAGCTTGACAGGGACGGGAACAATCACCGGGGAGCTGTTTTTT.

This sequence joins TRBV19 and TRBJ1-1; 7 bases map to TRBD1. The CDR3 covers 15 residues. V lost 4 bases and J lost 4; bases outside the gene matches: 9. The V gene's germline CDR1 is LNHDA and CDR2 SQIVND (reference sequence). CDR3 residues: CASSTYRGRLTEAFF. For the CDR3, the DNA is TGTGCCAGTAGTACTTACAGGGGCCGGCTCACTGAAGCTTTCTTT.

The chain is built from TRBV21-1 and TRBJ1-1. TRBV21-1 is reported as a pseudogene. The CDR3 consists of 10 residues. The chain's CDR3 is CASSKVEAFF. In nucleotides, the CDR3 is TGTGCCAGCAGCAAAGTGGAAGCTTTCTTT.